Below are 3 T cell receptor beta chains sequenced from a single sample in a study of cytomegalovirus exposure and HLA in healthy donors. TCRdb's table, derived via immunoSEQ multiplex PCR, lists solely in-frame clones and lacks some. Of about 170,000 clones listed, approximately 87% are singletons. The material sequenced was PBMCs. The receptors shown here come from a woman between 25 and 40 years old in good health and CMV-seronegative.

The chain links TRBV15 to TRBJ1-4, with a possible D match to TRBD1 (5 bases). There are 15 residues in the CDR3. V lost 2 bases and J 0 bases, leaving 7 bases between the germline ends. From germline, CDR1 is LNHNV and CDR2 YYDKDF (reference sequence). The CDR3: CATSRQGPTNEKLFF. The CDR3 nucleotides read TGTGCCACCAGCAGACAGGGCCCAACTAATGAAAAACTGTTTTTT.

V is TRBV19 and J is TRBJ2-7, with 7 bases identical to TRBD2. V shed 5 bases, J shed 5 bases, and the junction held 9 bases outside the gene matches. Germline V CDR1 and CDR2: LNHDA, SQIVND (reference sequence). This CDR3 contains 14 residues. The CDR3 DNA sequence: TGTGCCAGTAGTTTCCGGACTAGTTCCAACGAGCAGTACTTC. Translated, it gives CASSFRTSSNEQYF. The full variable domain, completed using reference TRBV19 and TRBJ2-7, is DGGITQSPKYLFRKEGQNVTLSCEQNLNHDAMYWYRQDPGQGLRLIYYSQIVNDFQKGDIAEGYSVSREKKESFPLTVTSAQKNPTAFYLCASSFRTSSNEQYFGPGTRLTVT.

This clone was seen once. The gene calls are TRBV6-6 and TRBJ1-2; no firm D call. Trimming removed 6 bases from V and 3 bases from J, with 5 bases in between. CDR1 and CDR2 (germline): MNHNY, SVGAGI (reference sequence). CDR3 length: 11 amino acids. The CDR3 loop is CASRNYYGYTF. The CDR3 bases are TGTGCCAGCAGAAACTACTATGGCTACACCTTC.